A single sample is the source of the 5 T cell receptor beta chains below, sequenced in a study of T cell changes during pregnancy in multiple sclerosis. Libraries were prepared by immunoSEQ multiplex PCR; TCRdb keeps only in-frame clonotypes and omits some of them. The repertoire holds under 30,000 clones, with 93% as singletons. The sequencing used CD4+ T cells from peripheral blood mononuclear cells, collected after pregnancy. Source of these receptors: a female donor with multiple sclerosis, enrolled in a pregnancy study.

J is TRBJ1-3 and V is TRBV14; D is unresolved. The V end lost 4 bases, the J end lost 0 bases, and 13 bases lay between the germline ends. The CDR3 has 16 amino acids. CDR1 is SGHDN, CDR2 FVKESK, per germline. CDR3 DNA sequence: TGTGCCAGCAGCCCTTTCGTTAGCGCCTCTGGAAACACCATATATTTT. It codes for CASSPFVSASGNTIYF.

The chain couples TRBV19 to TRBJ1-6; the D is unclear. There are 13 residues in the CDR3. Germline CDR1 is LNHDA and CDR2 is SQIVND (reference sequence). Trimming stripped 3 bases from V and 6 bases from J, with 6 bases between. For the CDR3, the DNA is TGTGCCAGTAGTATCAGGTCTAATTCACCCCTCCACTTT. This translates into CASSIRSNSPLHF. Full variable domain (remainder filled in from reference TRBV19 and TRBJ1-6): DGGITQSPKYLFRKEGQNVTLSCEQNLNHDAMYWYRQDPGQGLRLIYYSQIVNDFQKGDIAEGYSVSREKKESFPLTVTSAQKNPTAFYLCASSIRSNSPLHFGNGTRLTVT.

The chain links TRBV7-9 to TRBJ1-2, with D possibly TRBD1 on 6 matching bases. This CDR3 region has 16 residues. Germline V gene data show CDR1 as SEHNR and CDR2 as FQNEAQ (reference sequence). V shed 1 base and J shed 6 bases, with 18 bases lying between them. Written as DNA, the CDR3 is TGTGCCAGCAGCTTAGGGGACGGGGGGCTCGGGCATGGCTACACCTTC. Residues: CASSLGDGGLGHGYTF.

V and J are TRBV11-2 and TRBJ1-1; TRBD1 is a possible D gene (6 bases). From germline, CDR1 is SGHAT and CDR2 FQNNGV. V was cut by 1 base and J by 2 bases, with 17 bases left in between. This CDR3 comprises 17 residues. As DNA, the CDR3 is TGTGCCAGCAGCTTAGCAGGTTTGGGAGGGGGTAACACTGAAGCTTTCTTT. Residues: CASSLAGLGGGNTEAFF.

CDR3 bases: TGTGCCAGCATGCTGACCGGGATGAGGGAAAAACTGTTTTTT. The encoded protein is CASMLTGMREKLFF. This chain links TRBV6-1 with TRBJ1-4; D unresolved. The V and J ends lost 7 bases and 8 bases respectively, with 17 bases between them. Germline CDR1 and CDR2: MNHNS and SASEGT. The CDR3 covers 14 residues.